The 21 T cell receptor beta chains below all came from one sample that was sequenced in a study of cytomegalovirus exposure and HLA in healthy donors. With 60 Vbeta and 13 Jbeta primers, the PCR was carried out. Data came from immunoSEQ multiplex PCR; TCRdb stores just in-frame clones and leaves some out. The sample has 100,000 to 150,000 clones, under 90% seen once; the top ten hold more than 3.5%. Sample: PBMCs. These receptors came from a woman aged 40 to 50 in good health and CMV-seropositive.

The chain employs TRBV11-2 and TRBJ2-7, with TRBD2 identical over 9 bases. CDR3 size: 13 residues. V lost 8 bases and J lost 6; bases outside the gene matches: 8. The germline CDR1 and CDR2 sequences are SGHAT and FQNNGV. CDR3: CASCTGLACEQYF. CDR3 in DNA: TGTGCCAGCTGCACCGGACTAGCGTGCGAGCAGTACTTC. Looking up the rest from reference TRBV11-2 and TRBJ2-7 gives the full variable domain: EAGVAQSPRYKIIEKRQSVAFWCNPISGHATLYWYQQILGQGPKLLIQFQNNGVVDDSQLPKDRFSAERLKGVDSTLKIQPAKLEDSAVYLCASCTGLACEQYFGPGTRLTVT.

The rearrangement joins TRBV27 to TRBJ1-1; D is ambiguous. The germline V gene encodes CDR1 MNHEY and CDR2 SMNVEV (reference sequence). The CDR3 totals 15 residues. V lost 3 bases, J lost 1 base, and 12 bases lay in between. Here the CDR3 DNA reads TGTGCCAGCAGTTTCGCGACTGCTCGGAACACTGAAGCTTTCTTT. Translated, it gives CASSFATARNTEAFF.

This chain connects TRBV5-1 to TRBJ1-1, with 9 bases identical to TRBD1. V shed 0 bases and J 6 bases; nucleotides not matched to a gene: 9. Germline V gene data show CDR1 as SGHRS and CDR2 as YFSETQ. CDR3 length equals 16 residues. The CDR3 protein is CASSLEGTGFAAEAFF. CDR3 coding DNA: TGCGCCAGCAGCTTGGAGGGGACAGGGTTTGCGGCTGAAGCTTTCTTT.

The V and J genes are TRBV7-9 and TRBJ1-6; D remains unclear. Germline assignment: CDR1 SEHNR and CDR2 FQNEAQ (reference sequence). The ends were cut back, 3 bases at V and 0 bases at J, with 9 bases in the middle. The CDR3 consists of 16 residues. CDR3 amino acids: CASSFNSISYNSPLHF. The CDR3 DNA sequence: TGTGCCAGCAGCTTTAATAGCATCTCCTATAATTCACCCCTCCACTTT.

The V call is TRBV13, the J call TRBJ2-3; D ambiguous. Per germline, CDR1 PRHDT and CDR2 FYEKMQ (reference sequence). The CDR3 spans 13 residues. The ends were cut back, 6 bases at V and 3 bases at J, with 10 bases in the middle. CDR3 amino acids: CASRYLPTDTQYF. CDR3 DNA sequence: TGTGCCAGCAGGTACCTACCTACAGATACGCAGTATTTT.

The chain employs TRBV6-1 and TRBJ2-2, with TRBD1 matching 8 bases. Germline V gene lookup returns CDR1 MNHNS and CDR2 SASEGT. The CDR3 runs to 14 residues. V lost 7 bases and J lost 5; bases outside the gene matches: 6. The CDR3 loop is CASNQGAVTGELFF. The CDR3 DNA reads as TGTGCCAGCAACCAGGGGGCGGTGACCGGGGAGCTGTTTTTT.

The rearrangement uses TRBV11-2 and TRBJ2-1, with 8 bases matching TRBD1. Germline V CDR1 and CDR2: SGHAT, FQNNGV. The V and J ends lost 2 bases and 8 bases, in that order; junction bases with no gene match: 5. This CDR3 is 14 amino acids long. CDR3 nucleotides: TGTGCCAGCAGCTTACAGGGGGCGCGGGATGAGCAGTTCTTC. This sequence encodes CASSLQGARDEQFF.

V gene TRBV16 combines with J gene TRBJ1-3; no firm D call. CDR3 length: 13 residues. The germline CDR1 and CDR2 sequences are KGHSY and FQNENV. V was shortened by 0 bases and J by 7 bases, with 7 bases between the two germline ends. The CDR3 DNA is TGTGCCAGCAGCCAATCGGCGGGGAACACCATATATTTT. Translating it yields CASSQSAGNTIYF.

J is TRBJ2-1 and V is TRBV6-1; D may be TRBD2 (6 bases). The V and J ends lost 4 bases and 8 bases respectively, with 21 bases between them. The length of the CDR3 is 16 residues. Germline CDR1 MNHNS, CDR2 SASEGT. The CDR3 nucleotides read TGTGCCAGCAGTGCGCTGAGTAGAGGGAGGTTCGATGAGCAGTTCTTC. Its protein is CASSALSRGRFDEQFF.

This rearrangement joins TRBV5-1 to TRBJ1-1, with D possibly being TRBD1 (5 bases). Trimming removed 0 bases at V and 5 bases at J, with 14 bases between. The CDR3 is 15 amino acids. Germline V lookup: CDR1 SGHRS, CDR2 YFSETQ. This CDR3 is CASSLVGGTGTEAFF. In nucleotides, the CDR3 is TGCGCCAGCAGCTTGGTTGGGGGGACGGGGACTGAAGCTTTCTTT. The full variable domain, in which reference TRBV5-1 and TRBJ1-1 provide the parts outside the CDR3, is KAGVTQTPRYLIKTRGQQVTLSCSPISGHRSVSWYQQTPGQGLQFLFEYFSETQRNKGNFPGRFSGRQFSNSRSEMNVSTLELGDSALYLCASSLVGGTGTEAFFGQGTRLTVV.

This clone was seen a few times. The CDR3 coding sequence is TGTGCCAGCAGTTTATTTTGGAATTCAGGGGCGGCCGGGGAGCTGTTTTTT. Translated, it gives CASSLFWNSGAAGELFF. The chain carries TRBV27 and TRBJ2-2; D might be TRBD1 (6 bases). The CDR3 spans 17 residues. Germline V CDR1 and CDR2: MNHEY, SMNVEV (reference sequence). Trimming took off 1 base at V and 6 bases at J, with 18 bases between the two ends.

V gene TRBV5-1 combines with J gene TRBJ2-7; 8 bases align to TRBD1. J lost 3 bases, V lost 7 bases, and 15 bases had no gene match. Germline V gene lookup returns CDR1 SGHRS and CDR2 YFSETQ. The CDR3 is 16 amino acids. In DNA, the CDR3 is TGCGCCAGCGGCGACCCAGCCGGACAGGGTAACTACGAGCAGTACTTC. Its translation: CASGDPAGQGNYEQYF.

The gene calls are TRBV2 and TRBJ1-3; D perhaps matches TRBD1 (6 bases). From germline, CDR1 is SNHLY and CDR2 FYNNEI. The CDR3 runs to 14 residues. V was clipped by 2 bases and J by 11 bases, with 16 bases between them. The CDR3 loop is CASSESGGEVSIYF. The CDR3 bases are TGTGCCAGCAGTGAATCGGGGGGCGAGGTCTCCATATATTTT.

The chain employs TRBV5-8 and TRBJ2-7, with 8 bases aligning to TRBD1. CDR3 length equals 15 residues. The V gene's germline CDR1 is SGHTS and CDR2 YDEGEE. V was pared by 3 bases and J by 0 bases, with 5 bases of the junction left unmatched. CDR3 DNA sequence: TGTGCCAGCAGCTCGGGACAGGCGGCCTCCTACGAGCAGTACTTC. Translation: CASSSGQAASYEQYF. Full variable domain (remainder filled in from reference TRBV5-8 and TRBJ2-7): EAGVTQSPTHLIKTRGQQATLRCSPISGHTSVYWYQQALGLGLQFLLWYDEGEERNRGNFPPRFSGRQFPNYSSELNVNALELEDSALYLCASSSGQAASYEQYFGPGTRLTVT.

This clone was observed a handful of times. V and J are TRBV10-1 and TRBJ2-2; 7 nucleotides match TRBD1. V trimming: 11 bases; J trimming: 7 bases; junction bases outside the gene matches: 16. The germline CDR1 and CDR2 sequences are WNHNN and SYGVQD (reference sequence). The CDR3 spans 15 residues. CDR3 amino acids: CARATGVPAVGELFF. CDR3 in DNA: TGCGCCCGCGCAACAGGGGTGCCGGCCGTCGGGGAGCTGTTTTTT.

CDR3 DNA: TGTGCCTGGAGTATCGGACAGGTCGGCGAGACCCAGTACTTC. This translates into CAWSIGQVGETQYF. This chain uses TRBV30 with TRBJ2-5; the match to TRBD1 covers 7 bases. V was clipped by 2 bases and J by 5 bases; unmatched bases: 8. The CDR3 has 14 residues. Germline lookup yields CDR1 GTSNPN and CDR2 SVGIG (reference sequence).

The J gene is TRBJ1-2, the V gene TRBV2; unclear D gene. The germline V gene has CDR1 SNHLY and CDR2 FYNNEI. V lost 7 bases and J 6 bases, leaving 9 bases between the germline ends. The CDR3 is made up of 11 amino acids. The CDR3 sequence: CASTPGNGYTF. CDR3 bases: TGTGCCAGCACACCGGGGAATGGCTACACCTTC.

This chain uses TRBV7-9 with TRBJ1-1; D remains ambiguous. CDR1 and CDR2 (germline): SEHNR, FQNEAQ (reference sequence). The CDR3 is 11 residues long. V lost 6 bases to trimming and J lost 6 bases, with 8 bases between them. The CDR3 spells CASRSESEAFF. DNA for the CDR3: TGTGCCAGCAGGTCCGAGTCTGAAGCTTTCTTT.

This clone showed up just a few times. V is TRBV19 and J is TRBJ2-7; a possible D gene is TRBD1 (6 bases). Germline V gene lookup returns CDR1 LNHDA and CDR2 SQIVND (reference sequence). V lost 7 bases, J lost 0 bases, and 10 bases lay in between. The CDR3 extends over 13 amino acids. The CDR3, as DNA: TGTGCCAGTACGGACAGAATCTCCTACGAGCAGTACTTC. It codes for CASTDRISYEQYF.

A remark on this clone: The junction and the germline gene differ at one end; a read error may be behind it. J is TRBJ2-2 and V is TRBV2, with 12 bases lining up with TRBD2. The CDR3 has 16 amino acids. Germline CDR1 SNHLY, CDR2 FYNNEI. Here the CDR3 reads CASREGLAGLTGELFF. The CDR3 DNA sequence: TGTGCCAGCAGGGAAGGACTAGCGGGACTCACCGGGGAGCTGTTTTTT.

This sequence joins TRBV4-2 and TRBJ1-1; possibly TRBD1 for D (6 bases). The germline V and J ends were trimmed by 4 bases and 6 bases, with 12 bases remaining between them. The CDR3 consists of 13 residues. Germline values: CDR1 LGHNA, CDR2 YNFKEQ. The CDR3 DNA reads as TGTGCCAGCAGCCGAAGCCAGGGGTCTGAAGCTTTCTTT. Its translation: CASSRSQGSEAFF.